The sequence of this T cell receptor (beta chain) was determined in a study of blood T cell repertoires in COVID-19. Study information: Sites across the United States, Italy and Spain contributed samples from acute and convalescent COVID-19.

Original processing notes: Estimation of nucleated cell counts relied on the amplification of reference gene primers. Sequencing was performed with immunoSEQ multiplex PCR; in TCRdb, only in-frame clones are kept and a portion is missing. Clone size and the V and J calls come from that table; the DNA yielded D and trimming. The sample carries 99,000 or so clones, about four fifths recorded once. V lost 4 bases and J 9 bases, leaving 14 bases between the germline ends. The germline V gene encodes CDR1 SGDLS and CDR2 YYNGEE. The CDR3 has 14 amino acids. The sequenced sample consisted of peripheral blood. The chain is built from TRBV9 and TRBJ1-6; tentatively, D is TRBD1 (6 bases). The receptor's source is a woman aged 65 to 85 with acute or convalescent COVID-19. The CDR3 here is CASSTGRSGSPLHF. CDR3 sequence (DNA): TGTGCCAGCAGCACAGGGCGGTCGGGTTCACCCCTCCACTTT.